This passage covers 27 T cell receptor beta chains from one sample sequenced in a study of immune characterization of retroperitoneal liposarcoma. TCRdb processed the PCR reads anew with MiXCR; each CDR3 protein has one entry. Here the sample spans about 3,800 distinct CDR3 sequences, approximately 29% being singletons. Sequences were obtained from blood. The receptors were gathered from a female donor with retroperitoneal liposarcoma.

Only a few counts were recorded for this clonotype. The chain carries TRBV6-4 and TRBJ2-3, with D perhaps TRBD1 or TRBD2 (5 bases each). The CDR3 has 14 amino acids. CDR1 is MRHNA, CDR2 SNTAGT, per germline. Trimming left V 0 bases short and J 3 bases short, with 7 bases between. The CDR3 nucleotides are TGTGCCAGCAGTGACTCTGGGGGAACAGATACGCAGTATTTT. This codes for CASSDSGGTDTQYF.

As DNA, the CDR3 is TGTGCCAGCAGTGAAACGGGACGGACAGATACGCAGTATTTT. This translates into CASSETGRTDTQYF. V is TRBV6-1 and J is TRBJ2-3; D may correspond to TRBD1 or TRBD2 (5 bases each). CDR1 and CDR2 (germline): MNHNS, SASEGT. CDR3 length: 14 residues. Trimming shortened V by 2 bases and J by 3 bases, and 9 bases separated the two germline ends.

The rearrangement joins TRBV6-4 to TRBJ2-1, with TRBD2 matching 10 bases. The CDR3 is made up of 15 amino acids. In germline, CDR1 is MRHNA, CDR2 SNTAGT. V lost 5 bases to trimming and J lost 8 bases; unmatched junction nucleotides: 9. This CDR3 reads CASSRASGSIYEQFF. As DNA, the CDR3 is TGTGCCAGCAGTCGGGCTAGCGGGAGTATTTATGAGCAGTTCTTC.

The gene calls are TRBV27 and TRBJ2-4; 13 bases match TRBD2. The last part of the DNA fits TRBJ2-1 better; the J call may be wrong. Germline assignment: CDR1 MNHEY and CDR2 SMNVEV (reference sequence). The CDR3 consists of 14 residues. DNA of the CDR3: TGTGCCAGCAGTTTCGGACTAGCGGGAGAGAGGCAGTTCTTC. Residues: CASSFGLAGERQFF.

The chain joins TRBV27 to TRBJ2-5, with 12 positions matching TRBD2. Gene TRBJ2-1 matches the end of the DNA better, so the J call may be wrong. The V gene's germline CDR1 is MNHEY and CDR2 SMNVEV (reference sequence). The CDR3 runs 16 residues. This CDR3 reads CASSTGLAGRYNEQFF. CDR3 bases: TGTGCCAGCAGTACCGGACTAGCGGGAAGGTACAATGAGCAGTTCTTC.

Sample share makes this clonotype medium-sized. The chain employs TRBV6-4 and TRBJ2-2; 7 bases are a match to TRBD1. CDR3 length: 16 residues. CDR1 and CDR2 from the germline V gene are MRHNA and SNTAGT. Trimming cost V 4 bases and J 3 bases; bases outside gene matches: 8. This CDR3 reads CASSGTGHGDTGELFF. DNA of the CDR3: TGTGCCAGCAGTGGGACAGGTCATGGGGACACCGGGGAGCTGTTTTTT.

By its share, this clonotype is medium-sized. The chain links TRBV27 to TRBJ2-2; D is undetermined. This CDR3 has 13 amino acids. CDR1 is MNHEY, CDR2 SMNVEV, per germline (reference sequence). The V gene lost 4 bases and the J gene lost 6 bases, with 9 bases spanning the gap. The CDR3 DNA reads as TGTGCCAGCAGTTATAGTGATCCCGGGGAGCTGTTTTTT. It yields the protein CASSYSDPGELFF.

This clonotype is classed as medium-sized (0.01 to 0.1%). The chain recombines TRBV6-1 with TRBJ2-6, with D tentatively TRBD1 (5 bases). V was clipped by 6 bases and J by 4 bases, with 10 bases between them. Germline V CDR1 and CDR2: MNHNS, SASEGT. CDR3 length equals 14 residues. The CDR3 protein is CASSRQSGANVLTF. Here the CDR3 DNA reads TGTGCCAGCAGCAGACAGTCGGGGGCCAACGTCCTGACTTTC.

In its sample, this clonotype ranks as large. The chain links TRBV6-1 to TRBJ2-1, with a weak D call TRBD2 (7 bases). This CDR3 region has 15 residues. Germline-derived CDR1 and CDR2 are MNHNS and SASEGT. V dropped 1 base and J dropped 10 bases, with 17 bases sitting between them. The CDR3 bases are TGTGCCAGCAGTGAAGATATGCGGGGAGGGGGAGAGCAGTTCTTC. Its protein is CASSEDMRGGGEQFF.

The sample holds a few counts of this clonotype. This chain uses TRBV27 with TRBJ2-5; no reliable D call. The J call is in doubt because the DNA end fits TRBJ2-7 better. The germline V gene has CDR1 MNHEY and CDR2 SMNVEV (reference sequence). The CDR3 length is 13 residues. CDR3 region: CASSPQIVDEQYF. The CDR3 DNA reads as TGTGCCAGCAGCCCCCAGATAGTGGACGAGCAGTACTTC.

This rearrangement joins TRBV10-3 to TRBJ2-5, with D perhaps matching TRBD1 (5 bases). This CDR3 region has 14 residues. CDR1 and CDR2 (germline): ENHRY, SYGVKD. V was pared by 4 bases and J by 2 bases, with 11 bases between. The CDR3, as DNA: TGTGCCATCAGTGGGCAGGGTGGGCAAGAGACCCAGTACTTC. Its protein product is CAISGQGGQETQYF.

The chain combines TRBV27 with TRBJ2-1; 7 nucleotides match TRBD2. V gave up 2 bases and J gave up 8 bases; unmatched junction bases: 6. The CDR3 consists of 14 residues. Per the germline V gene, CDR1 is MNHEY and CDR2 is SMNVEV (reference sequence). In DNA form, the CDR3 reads TGTGCCAGCAGTTTAAACCGACTAGCCCATGAGCAGTTCTTC. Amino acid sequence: CASSLNRLAHEQFF.

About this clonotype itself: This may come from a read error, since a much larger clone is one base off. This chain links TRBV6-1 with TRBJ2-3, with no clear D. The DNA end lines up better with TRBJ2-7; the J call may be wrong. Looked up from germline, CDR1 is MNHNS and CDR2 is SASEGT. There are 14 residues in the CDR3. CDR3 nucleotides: TGTGCCAGCAGTGCCCTGGCCCCGGTGAATGAGCAGTACTTC. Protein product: CASSALAPVNEQYF.

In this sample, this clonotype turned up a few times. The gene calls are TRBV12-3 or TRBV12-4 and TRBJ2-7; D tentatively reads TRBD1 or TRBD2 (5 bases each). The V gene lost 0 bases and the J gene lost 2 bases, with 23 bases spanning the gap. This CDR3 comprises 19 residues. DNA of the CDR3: TGTGCCAGCAGTTTAGCCGAGGGGATCCGCCACGGACGGGCCTACGAGCAGTACTTC. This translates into CASSLAEGIRHGRAYEQYF.

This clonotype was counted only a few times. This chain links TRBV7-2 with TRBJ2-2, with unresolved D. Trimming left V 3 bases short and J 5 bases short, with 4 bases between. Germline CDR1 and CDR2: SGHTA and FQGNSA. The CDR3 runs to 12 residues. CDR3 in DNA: TGTGCCAGCAGCTTGGGGACCGGGGAGCTGTTTTTT. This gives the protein CASSLGTGELFF.

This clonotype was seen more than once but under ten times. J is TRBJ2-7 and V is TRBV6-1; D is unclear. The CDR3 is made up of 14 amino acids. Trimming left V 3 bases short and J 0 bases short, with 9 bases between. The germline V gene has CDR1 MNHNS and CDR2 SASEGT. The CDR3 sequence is CASSEYSISYEQYF. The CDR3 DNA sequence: TGTGCCAGCAGTGAGTACTCGATCTCCTACGAGCAGTACTTC.

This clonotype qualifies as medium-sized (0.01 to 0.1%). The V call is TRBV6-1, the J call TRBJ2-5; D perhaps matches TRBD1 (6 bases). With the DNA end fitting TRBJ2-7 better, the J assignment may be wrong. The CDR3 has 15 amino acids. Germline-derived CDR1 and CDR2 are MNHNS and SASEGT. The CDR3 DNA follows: TGTGCCAGCACCATAAACAGGGTAGCCTCCTACGAGCAGTACTTC. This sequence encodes CASTINRVASYEQYF.

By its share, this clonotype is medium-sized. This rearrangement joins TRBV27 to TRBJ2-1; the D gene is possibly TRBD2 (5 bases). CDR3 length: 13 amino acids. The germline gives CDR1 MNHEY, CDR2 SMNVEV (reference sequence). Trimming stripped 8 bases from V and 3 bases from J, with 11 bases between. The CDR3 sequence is CASSTGIYNEQFF. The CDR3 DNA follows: TGTGCCAGCTCGACCGGGATCTACAATGAGCAGTTCTTC.

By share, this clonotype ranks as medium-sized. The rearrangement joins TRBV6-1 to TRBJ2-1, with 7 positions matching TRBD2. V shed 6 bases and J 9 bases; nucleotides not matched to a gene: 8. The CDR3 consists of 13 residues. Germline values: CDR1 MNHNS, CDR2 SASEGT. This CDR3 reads CASRLAVWSEQFF. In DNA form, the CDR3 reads TGTGCCAGCAGGCTAGCGGTGTGGAGTGAGCAGTTCTTC.

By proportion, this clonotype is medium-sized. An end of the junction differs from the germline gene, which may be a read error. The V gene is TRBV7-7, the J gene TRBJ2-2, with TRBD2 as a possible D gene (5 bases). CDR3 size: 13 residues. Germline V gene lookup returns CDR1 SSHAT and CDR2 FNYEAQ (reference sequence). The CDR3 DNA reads TGTGCTAGCAGTTTTAGCGAGGCCGGGGAGCTGTTTTTT. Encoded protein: CASSFSEAGELFF. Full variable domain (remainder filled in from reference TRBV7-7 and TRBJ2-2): GAGVSQSPRYKVTKRGQDVTLRCDPISSHATLYWYQQALGQGPEFLTYFNYEAQPDKSGLPSDRFSAERPEGSISTLTIQRTEQRDSAMYRCASSFSEAGELFFGEGSRLTVL.

The CDR3 DNA sequence: TGTGCCAGCAGCCCCCCCCCGGGCCTTTATGGCTACACCTTC. Encoded protein: CASSPPPGLYGYTF. J is TRBJ1-2 and V is TRBV11-2; the D is unclear. Per germline, CDR1 SGHAT and CDR2 FQNNGV. V was clipped by 5 bases and J by 5 bases, with 15 bases between them. The CDR3 length is 14 residues.

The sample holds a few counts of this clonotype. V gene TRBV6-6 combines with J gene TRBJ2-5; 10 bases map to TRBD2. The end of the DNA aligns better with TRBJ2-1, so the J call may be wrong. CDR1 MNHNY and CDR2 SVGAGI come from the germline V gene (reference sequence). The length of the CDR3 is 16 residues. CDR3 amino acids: CASSGLADTKRNEQFF. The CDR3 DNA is TGTGCCAGCAGTGGACTAGCGGACACCAAGAGGAATGAGCAGTTCTTC.

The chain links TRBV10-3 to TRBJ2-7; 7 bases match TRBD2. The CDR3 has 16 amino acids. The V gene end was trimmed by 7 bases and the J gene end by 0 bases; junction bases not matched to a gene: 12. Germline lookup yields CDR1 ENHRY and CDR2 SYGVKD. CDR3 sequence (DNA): TGTGCCATCAAAGGCCCGTCAGCGGGGAGCTCCTACGAGCAGTACTTC. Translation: CAIKGPSAGSSYEQYF.

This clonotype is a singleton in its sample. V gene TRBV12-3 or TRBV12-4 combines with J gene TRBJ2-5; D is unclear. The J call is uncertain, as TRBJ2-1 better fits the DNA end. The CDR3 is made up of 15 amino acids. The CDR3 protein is CASSLPMGSANEQFF. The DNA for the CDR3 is TGTGCCAGCAGTCTCCCTATGGGGTCAGCAAATGAGCAGTTCTTC.

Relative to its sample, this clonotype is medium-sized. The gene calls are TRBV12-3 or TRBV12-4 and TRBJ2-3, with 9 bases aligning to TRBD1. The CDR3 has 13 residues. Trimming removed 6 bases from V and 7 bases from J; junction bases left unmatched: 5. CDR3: CASRDRGFYTQYF. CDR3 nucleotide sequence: TGTGCCAGCAGGGACAGGGGTTTTTATACGCAGTATTTT.

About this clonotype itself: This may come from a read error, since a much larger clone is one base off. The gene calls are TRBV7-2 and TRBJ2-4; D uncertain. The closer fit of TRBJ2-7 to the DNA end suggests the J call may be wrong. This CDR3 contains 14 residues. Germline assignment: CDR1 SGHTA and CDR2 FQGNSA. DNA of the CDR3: TGTGCCAGCAGCTTAGCGAGAGCGTCCTACGAGCAGTACTTC. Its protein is CASSLARASYEQYF.

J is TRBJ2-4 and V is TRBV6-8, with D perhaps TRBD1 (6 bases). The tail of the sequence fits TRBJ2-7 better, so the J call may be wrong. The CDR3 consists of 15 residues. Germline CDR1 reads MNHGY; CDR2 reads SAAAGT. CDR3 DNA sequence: TGTGCCAGCAGCACCAAGGGGGACGCAGCCTACGAGCAGTACTTC. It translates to CASSTKGDAAYEQYF.